This T cell receptor (beta chain) was obtained from a study of somatic mutations in cytotoxic T cells in rheumatoid arthritis. This table comes from immunoSEQ multiplex PCR, and its TCRdb copy is limited to in-frame clones, with some not included. This table has over 3,500 clones, about 89% appearing once. V dropped 3 bases and J dropped 4; count of bases not matched to a gene: 7. The CDR3 sequence is 17 residues long. Per germline, CDR1 SGHTS and CDR2 YDEGEE. The sequencing input was CD8+ T cells sorted from blood. The V gene is TRBV5-8, the J gene TRBJ2-2; 12 bases match TRBD1. The source of this sequence is a woman in her seventies with rheumatoid arthritis. CDR3 loop: CASSSGTGGVVTGELFF. CDR3 sequence (DNA): TGTGCCAGCAGCTCCGGGACAGGGGGCGTTGTCACCGGGGAGCTGTTTTTT.